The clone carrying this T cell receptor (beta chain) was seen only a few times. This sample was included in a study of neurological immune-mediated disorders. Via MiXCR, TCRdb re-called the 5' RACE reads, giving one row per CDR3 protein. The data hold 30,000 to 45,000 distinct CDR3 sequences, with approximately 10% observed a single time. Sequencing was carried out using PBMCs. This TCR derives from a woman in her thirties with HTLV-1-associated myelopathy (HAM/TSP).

The CDR3 loop is CASSPGSGNTEAFF. The CDR3 nucleotides read TGTGCCAGCTCACCAGGGTCAGGGAACACTGAAGCTTTCTTT. V usage is TRBV18 and J usage is TRBJ1-1, with D uncertain. Per the germline V gene, CDR1 is KGHSH and CDR2 is LQKENI. V lost 2 bases and J lost 1, with 8 bases in between. This CDR3 region has 14 residues. Combining the CDR3 with reference TRBV18 and TRBJ1-1 gives the whole variable domain NAGVMQNPRHLVRRRGQEARLRCSPMKGHSHVYWYRQLPEEGLKFMVYLQKENIIDESGMPKERFSAEFPKEGPSILRIQQVVRGDSAAYFCASSPGSGNTEAFFGQGTRLTVV.